What follows describes a single TCR beta chain. The sample comes from a study of blood T cell repertoires in COVID-19. Study in general: Sources were T cells, B-cell-depleted T cells, or PBMCs; the material itself was cDNA or gDNA.

This CDR3 contains 16 residues. Germline CDR1 SGHTA, CDR2 FQGNSA. Trimming at V came to 5 bases and at J to 4 bases, leaving 10 bases not matched to a gene. In the original analysis: Researchers report that nucleated cell counts were estimated from reference gene primer amplification. The table came from immunoSEQ multiplex PCR; TCRdb's copy has only in-frame clones and leaves some out. V, J and clone size reflect that table, while D and trimming were determined from the DNA. The table has about 77,000 clones, around 76% seen once; the top ten hold 15% to 20%. This TCR was recovered from a man aged 65 to 85 with active or convalescent COVID-19. The V gene is TRBV7-2, the J gene TRBJ1-2; 10 bases match TRBD1. The sample consisted of peripheral blood. CDR3 residues: CASSAGGTGAGYGYTF. CDR3 sequence (DNA): TGTGCCAGCAGCGCGGGGGGGACAGGGGCCGGCTATGGCTACACCTTC.